The 17 T cell receptor beta chains given below trace back to one sample, sequenced in a study of T cells after posttransplantation cyclophosphamide. The data were produced by immunoSEQ multiplex PCR, yet TCRdb's version contains in-frame clones alone and is incomplete. The top ten clones hold about 20% of a sample with 4,600 or so clones, 82% of them seen once. Cyclophosphamide on days +3 and +4 followed busulfan-fludarabine conditioning and a marrow graft. The starting material was PBMCs, obtained 86 days after allogeneic stem cell transplant with posttransplant cyclophosphamide. These receptors were collected from a male patient aged 45-59 years who received an allogeneic stem cell transplant from an unrelated donor, was CMV-positive, and had acute GVHD only. These T cells may partly come from the graft donor.

This chain links TRBV18 with TRBJ2-1, with 11 bases aligning to TRBD2. The V gene end was trimmed by 2 bases and the J gene end by 9 bases; junction bases not matched to a gene: 15. The CDR3 contains 18 residues. Germline-derived CDR1 and CDR2 are KGHSH and LQKENI. CDR3 nucleotides: TGTGCCAGCTCACCAGGTTACGGAGGGACTAGCGGTAGAAGTGAGCAGTTCTTC. It encodes CASSPGYGGTSGRSEQFF. Looking up the rest from reference TRBV18 and TRBJ2-1 gives the full variable domain: NAGVMQNPRHLVRRRGQEARLRCSPMKGHSHVYWYRQLPEEGLKFMVYLQKENIIDESGMPKERFSAEFPKEGPSILRIQQVVRGDSAAYFCASSPGYGGTSGRSEQFFGPGTRLTVL.

In its sample, this clone was seen once. The chain employs TRBV7-8 and TRBJ2-1; 10 bases agree with TRBD1. V lost 5 bases and J lost 7; bases outside the gene matches: 8. Germline CDR1 reads SGHVS; CDR2 reads FQNEAQ. This CDR3 is built from 15 residues. Here the CDR3 reads CASSPGTGVVNEQFF. For the CDR3, the DNA is TGTGCCAGCAGCCCCGGGACAGGGGTTGTAAATGAGCAGTTCTTC.

The chain couples TRBV7-8 to TRBJ2-7; TRBD2 might be the D (6 bases). In germline, CDR1 is SGHVS, CDR2 FQNEAQ. This CDR3 contains 15 residues. Trimming left V 5 bases short and J 6 bases short, with 20 bases between. CDR3 nucleotides: TGTGCCAGCAGCGCGCAAGCTAGGGGACTTGCCGAGCAGTACTTC. It codes for CASSAQARGLAEQYF.

The count of this clone is one. The J gene is TRBJ2-5, the V gene TRBV11-3; D perhaps matches TRBD2 (6 bases). The V gene lost 5 bases and the J gene lost 7 bases, with 14 bases spanning the gap. Germline V CDR1 and CDR2: SGHNT, YENEEA. The CDR3 has 13 residues. The DNA for the CDR3 is TGTGCCAGCAGCCCGGACTACTTAGGGACCCAGTACTTC. This gives the protein CASSPDYLGTQYF.

In its sample, this clone was seen a few times. The chain recombines TRBV19 with TRBJ2-1, with 7 bases fitting TRBD2. Germline values: CDR1 LNHDA, CDR2 SQIVND (reference sequence). The J segment lost 6 bases and the V segment lost 5 bases, leaving 10 bases of the junction unmatched. The CDR3 runs to 15 residues. The CDR3 protein is CASSDVGGPGNEQFF. DNA for the CDR3: TGTGCCAGTAGTGATGTGGGAGGGCCGGGCAATGAGCAGTTCTTC.

V is TRBV5-6 and J is TRBJ2-3, with D maybe TRBD1 (6 bases). CDR3 length equals 17 residues. Germline V CDR1 and CDR2: SGHDT, YYEEEE. Trimming cost V 7 bases and J 5 bases, with 26 bases left between them. CDR3 in amino acids: CASVRWGQGFFVDTQYF. In nucleotides, the CDR3 is TGTGCCAGCGTTCGCTGGGGGCAGGGGTTCTTTGTAGATACGCAGTATTTT.

CDR3: CATRTAGGGNQPQHF. The CDR3 DNA is TGTGCCACCCGGACAGCCGGCGGTGGCAATCAGCCCCAGCATTTT. The V call is TRBV28, the J call TRBJ1-5; maybe TRBD1 (6 bases). The V end lost 10 bases, the J end lost 2 bases, and 18 bases lay between the germline ends. This CDR3 is built from 15 residues. Germline V CDR1 and CDR2: MDHEN, SYDVKM.

This clone was detected only once. The chain joins TRBV5-4 to TRBJ2-7, with TRBD2 as a possible D gene (5 bases). The CDR3 spans 13 residues. In germline, CDR1 is SGHNT, CDR2 YYREEE (reference sequence). V was pared by 1 base and J by 3 bases, with 8 bases between. The CDR3 loop reads CASSLYGDYEQYF. The CDR3 coding sequence is TGTGCCAGCAGCTTGTACGGGGACTACGAGCAGTACTTC.

The chain is built from TRBV6-1 and TRBJ2-7, with D possibly TRBD1 on 5 matching bases. The ends were cut back, 6 bases at V and 7 bases at J, with 10 bases in the middle. The CDR3 contains 11 residues. CDR1 is MNHNS, CDR2 SASEGT, per germline. CDR3 coding DNA: TGTGCCAGCAGGCGACAGCTTGAGCAGTACTTC. It is translated as CASRRQLEQYF.

This clone has only one observation. V and J are TRBV7-2 and TRBJ1-4; D possibly corresponds to TRBD1 (6 bases). The V gene's germline CDR1 is SGHTA and CDR2 FQGNSA. Between the trimmed V and J ends, which lost 6 bases and 4 bases, there was a span of 18 bases. This CDR3 comprises 16 residues. CDR3 DNA: TGTGCCAGCAGTCATTGGTTCAGGGGTTTTAATGAAAAACTGTTTTTT. Protein sequence: CASSHWFRGFNEKLFF.

The V gene is TRBV5-1, the J gene TRBJ2-1; 13 bases match TRBD2. The CDR3 has 14 amino acids. Per germline, CDR1 SGHRS and CDR2 YFSETQ. The CDR3 bases are TGCGCTACCCGTCGGACTAGCGGGAGAAATGAGCAGTTCTTC. Its translation is CATRRTSGRNEQFF.

This chain joins TRBV7-9 and TRBJ2-3; the match to TRBD2 covers 8 bases. V shed 3 bases, J shed 1 base, and the junction held 3 bases outside the gene matches. Germline assignment: CDR1 SEHNR and CDR2 FQNEAQ (reference sequence). This CDR3 contains 15 residues. The CDR3 loop is CASSFPGGGTDTQYF. As DNA, the CDR3 is TGTGCCAGCAGCTTCCCCGGGGGGGGCACAGATACGCAGTATTTT.

This chain uses TRBV27 with TRBJ2-5; tentative D call: TRBD2 (5 bases). From germline, CDR1 is MNHEY and CDR2 SMNVEV (reference sequence). The CDR3 extends over 14 amino acids. The V and J ends lost 6 bases and 4 bases respectively, with 15 bases between them. The CDR3 loop reads CASSRRTFGETQYF. CDR3 nucleotide sequence: TGTGCCAGCAGCCGAAGGACTTTTGGAGAGACCCAGTACTTC.

This chain links TRBV7-9 with TRBJ1-2, with TRBD1 as a possible D gene (6 bases). In germline, CDR1 is SEHNR, CDR2 FQNEAQ (reference sequence). The V end lost 5 bases, the J end lost 8 bases, and 15 bases lay between the germline ends. This CDR3 has 13 amino acids. The CDR3 sequence is CASSPSIGTGYTF. CDR3 sequence (DNA): TGTGCCAGCAGCCCCTCTATTGGGACAGGCTACACCTTC.

The chain recombines TRBV2 with TRBJ1-2; D is undetermined. The CDR3 contains 14 residues. Germline V CDR1 and CDR2: SNHLY, FYNNEI. Trimming cost V 4 bases and J 7 bases, with 16 bases left between them. CDR3 bases: TGTGCCAGCAGTGTTCGTAAGAACTTCTCTGGCTACACCTTC. As protein: CASSVRKNFSGYTF.

The chain links TRBV5-1 to TRBJ1-2; 8 nucleotides align to TRBD1. The CDR3 consists of 14 residues. Per the germline V gene, CDR1 is SGHRS and CDR2 is YFSETQ. Losses at the gene ends were 6 bases for V and 4 bases for J; bases not matched to a gene: 8. The CDR3 spells CASTQGADGYGYTF. The CDR3 DNA is TGCGCCAGCACTCAGGGGGCGGATGGCTATGGCTACACCTTC.

The chain employs TRBV7-9 and TRBJ2-7; D might be TRBD2 (5 bases). The CDR3 runs 16 residues. CDR1 and CDR2 (germline): SEHNR, FQNEAQ (reference sequence). V was pared by 0 bases and J by 5 bases, with 17 bases between. This CDR3 reads CASSLAGSRARDEQYF. The CDR3 DNA sequence: TGTGCCAGCAGCTTAGCGGGCTCGAGGGCAAGGGACGAGCAGTACTTC.